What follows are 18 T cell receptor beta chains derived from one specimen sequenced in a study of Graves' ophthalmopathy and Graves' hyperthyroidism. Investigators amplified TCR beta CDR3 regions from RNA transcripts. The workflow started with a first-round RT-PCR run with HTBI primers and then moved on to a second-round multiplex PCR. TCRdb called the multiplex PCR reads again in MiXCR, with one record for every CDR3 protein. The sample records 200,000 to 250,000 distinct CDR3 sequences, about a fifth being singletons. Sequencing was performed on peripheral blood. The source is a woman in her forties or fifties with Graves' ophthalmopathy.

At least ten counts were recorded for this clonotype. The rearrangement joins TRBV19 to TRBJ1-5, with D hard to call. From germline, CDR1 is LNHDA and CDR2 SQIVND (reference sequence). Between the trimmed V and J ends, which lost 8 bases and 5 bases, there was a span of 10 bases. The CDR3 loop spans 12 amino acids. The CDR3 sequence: CASEGPDQPQHF. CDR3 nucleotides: TGTGCCAGTGAAGGGCCGGATCAGCCCCAGCATTTT.

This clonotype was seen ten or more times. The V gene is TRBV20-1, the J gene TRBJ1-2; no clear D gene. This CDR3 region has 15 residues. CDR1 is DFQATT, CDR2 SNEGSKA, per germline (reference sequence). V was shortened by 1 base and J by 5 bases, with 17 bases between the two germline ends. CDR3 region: CSARAQQPAGYGYTF. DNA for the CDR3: TGCAGTGCTAGAGCTCAACAGCCCGCGGGGTATGGCTACACCTTC.

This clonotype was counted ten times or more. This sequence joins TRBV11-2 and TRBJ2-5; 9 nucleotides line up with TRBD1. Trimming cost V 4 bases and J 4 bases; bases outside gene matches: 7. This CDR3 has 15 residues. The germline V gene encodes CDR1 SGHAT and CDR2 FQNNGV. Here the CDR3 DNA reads TGTGCCAGCAGCTCCTACAGGGGGCGGGGAGAGACCCAGTACTTC. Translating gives CASSSYRGRGETQYF.

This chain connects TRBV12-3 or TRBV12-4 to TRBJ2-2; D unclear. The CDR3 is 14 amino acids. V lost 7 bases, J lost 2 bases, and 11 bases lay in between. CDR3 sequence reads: CASNIASNTGELFF. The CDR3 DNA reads TGTGCCAGCAACATCGCCAGTAACACCGGGGAGCTGTTTTTT.

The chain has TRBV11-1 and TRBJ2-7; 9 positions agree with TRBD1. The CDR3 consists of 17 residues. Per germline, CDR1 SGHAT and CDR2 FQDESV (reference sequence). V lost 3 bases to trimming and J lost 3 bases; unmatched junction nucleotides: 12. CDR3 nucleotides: TGTGCCAGCAGCTTTCTCCCCCCCGGGACAGGGAACTACGAGCAGTACTTC. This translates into CASSFLPPGTGNYEQYF.

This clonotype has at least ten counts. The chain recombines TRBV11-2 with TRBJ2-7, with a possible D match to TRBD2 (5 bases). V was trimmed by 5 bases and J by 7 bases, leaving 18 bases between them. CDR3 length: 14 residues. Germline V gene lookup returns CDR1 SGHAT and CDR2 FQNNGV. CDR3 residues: CASSRRNTEDEQYF. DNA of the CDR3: TGTGCCAGCAGCAGGAGGAACACCGAAGATGAGCAGTACTTC.

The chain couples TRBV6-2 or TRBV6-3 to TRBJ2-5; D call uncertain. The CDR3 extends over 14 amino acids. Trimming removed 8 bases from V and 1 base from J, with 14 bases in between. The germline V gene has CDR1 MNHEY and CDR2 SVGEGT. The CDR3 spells CASGDYNSQETQYF. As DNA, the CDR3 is TGTGCCAGCGGCGATTACAACAGCCAAGAGACCCAGTACTTC.

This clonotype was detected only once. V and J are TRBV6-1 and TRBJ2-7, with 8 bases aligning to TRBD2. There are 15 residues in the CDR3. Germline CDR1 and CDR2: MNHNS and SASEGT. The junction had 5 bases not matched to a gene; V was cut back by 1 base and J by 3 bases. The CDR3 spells CASSEGSGGYYEQYF. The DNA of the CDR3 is TGTGCCAGCAGTGAAGGGAGCGGGGGTTACTACGAGCAGTACTTC.

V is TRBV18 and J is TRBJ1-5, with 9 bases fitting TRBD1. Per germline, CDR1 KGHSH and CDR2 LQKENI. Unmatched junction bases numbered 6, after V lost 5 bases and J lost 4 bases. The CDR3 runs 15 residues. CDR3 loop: CASSEGQGSNQPQHF. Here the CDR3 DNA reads TGTGCCAGCTCAGAAGGACAGGGGTCAAATCAGCCCCAGCATTTT.

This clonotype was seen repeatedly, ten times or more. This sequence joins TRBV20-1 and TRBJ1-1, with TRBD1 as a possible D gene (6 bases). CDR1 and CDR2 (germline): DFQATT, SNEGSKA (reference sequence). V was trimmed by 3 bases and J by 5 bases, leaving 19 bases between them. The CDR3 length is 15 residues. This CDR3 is CSARALSGQTTEAFF. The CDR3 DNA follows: TGCAGTGCTAGGGCATTGTCGGGACAAACTACTGAAGCTTTCTTT.

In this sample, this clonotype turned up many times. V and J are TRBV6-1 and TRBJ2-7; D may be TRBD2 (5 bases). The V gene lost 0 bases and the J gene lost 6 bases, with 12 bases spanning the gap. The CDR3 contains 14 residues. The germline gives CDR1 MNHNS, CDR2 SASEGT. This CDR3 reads CASSEAGWRSEQYF. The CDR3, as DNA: TGTGCCAGCAGTGAAGCTGGGTGGAGGTCCGAGCAGTACTTC.

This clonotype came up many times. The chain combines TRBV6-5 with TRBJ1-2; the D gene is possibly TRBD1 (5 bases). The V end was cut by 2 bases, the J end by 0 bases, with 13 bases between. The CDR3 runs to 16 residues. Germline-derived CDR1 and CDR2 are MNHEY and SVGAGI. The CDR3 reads CASSYGGTEANYGYTF. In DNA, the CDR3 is TGTGCCAGCAGTTACGGGGGGACCGAGGCTAACTATGGCTACACCTTC.

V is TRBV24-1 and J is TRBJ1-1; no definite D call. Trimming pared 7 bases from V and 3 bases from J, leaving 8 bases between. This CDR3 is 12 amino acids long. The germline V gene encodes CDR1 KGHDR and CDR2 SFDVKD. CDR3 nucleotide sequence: TGTGCCACCAGGGGTTGGGACACTGAAGCTTTCTTT. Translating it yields CATRGWDTEAFF.

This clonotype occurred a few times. The CDR3 nucleotides are TGTGCCAGCATCCCACAGGGAGCCAAAAACATTCAGTACTTC. It translates to CASIPQGAKNIQYF. V is TRBV6-2 or TRBV6-3 and J is TRBJ2-4; weak D call: TRBD1 (6 bases). Trimming stripped 7 bases from V and 0 bases from J, with 10 bases between. Germline CDR1 is MNHEY and CDR2 is SVGEGT. This CDR3 contains 14 residues.

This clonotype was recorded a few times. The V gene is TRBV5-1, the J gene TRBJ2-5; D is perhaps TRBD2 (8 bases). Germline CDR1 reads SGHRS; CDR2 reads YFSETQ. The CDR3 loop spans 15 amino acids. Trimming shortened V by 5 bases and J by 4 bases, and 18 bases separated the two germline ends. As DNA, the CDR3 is TGCGCCAGCAGACGGGAGGGGGCGCCTGCAGAGACCCAGTACTTC. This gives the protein CASRREGAPAETQYF.

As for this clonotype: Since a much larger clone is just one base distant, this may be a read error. The CDR3 reads CASSLSPDGHYSYEQYF. For the CDR3, the DNA is TGTGCCAGCAGTTTATCCCCGGACGGGCATTACTCCTACGAGCAGTACTTC. This rearrangement joins TRBV28 to TRBJ2-7, with D unresolved. This CDR3 has 17 residues. Germline V gene lookup returns CDR1 MDHEN and CDR2 SYDVKM. The V end lost 1 base, the J end lost 0 bases, and 16 bases lay between the germline ends.

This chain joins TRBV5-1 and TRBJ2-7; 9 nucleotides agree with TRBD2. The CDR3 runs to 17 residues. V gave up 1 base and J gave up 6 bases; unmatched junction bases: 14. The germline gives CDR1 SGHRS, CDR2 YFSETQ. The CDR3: CASSLTPGGSGSSEQYF. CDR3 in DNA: TGCGCCAGCAGCTTGACCCCAGGGGGTAGCGGGAGCTCCGAGCAGTACTTC.

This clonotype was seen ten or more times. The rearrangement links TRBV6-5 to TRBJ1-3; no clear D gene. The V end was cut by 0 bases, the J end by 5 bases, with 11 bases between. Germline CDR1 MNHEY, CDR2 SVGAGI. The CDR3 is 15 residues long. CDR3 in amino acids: CASSYSAGRRNTIYF. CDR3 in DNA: TGTGCCAGCAGTTACTCGGCAGGACGTCGAAACACCATATATTTT.